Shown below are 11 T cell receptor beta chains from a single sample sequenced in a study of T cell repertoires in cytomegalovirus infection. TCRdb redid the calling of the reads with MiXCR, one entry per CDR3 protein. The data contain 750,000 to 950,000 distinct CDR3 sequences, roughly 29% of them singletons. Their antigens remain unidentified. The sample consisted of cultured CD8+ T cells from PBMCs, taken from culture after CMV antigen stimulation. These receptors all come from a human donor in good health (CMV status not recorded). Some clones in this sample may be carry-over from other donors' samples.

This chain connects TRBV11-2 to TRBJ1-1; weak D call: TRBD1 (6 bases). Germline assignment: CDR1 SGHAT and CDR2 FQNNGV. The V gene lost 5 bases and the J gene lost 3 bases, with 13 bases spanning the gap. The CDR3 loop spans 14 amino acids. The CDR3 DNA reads TGTGCCAGCAGCACCGGACAGAGCCACACTGAAGCTTTCTTT. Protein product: CASSTGQSHTEAFF.

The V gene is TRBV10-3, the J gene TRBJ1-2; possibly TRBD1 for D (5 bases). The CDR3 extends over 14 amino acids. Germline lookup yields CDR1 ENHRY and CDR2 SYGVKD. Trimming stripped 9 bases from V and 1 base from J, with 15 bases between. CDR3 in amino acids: CAIPRIGDNYGYTF. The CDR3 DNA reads TGTGCCATTCCACGGATAGGGGATAACTATGGCTACACCTTC.

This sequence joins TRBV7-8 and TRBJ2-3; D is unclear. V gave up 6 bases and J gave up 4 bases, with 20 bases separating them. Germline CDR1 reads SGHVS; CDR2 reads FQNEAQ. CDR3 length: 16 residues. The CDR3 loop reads CASSRAYLTGADTQYF. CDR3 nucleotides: TGTGCCAGCAGTCGAGCGTACCTGACGGGCGCAGATACGCAGTATTTT.

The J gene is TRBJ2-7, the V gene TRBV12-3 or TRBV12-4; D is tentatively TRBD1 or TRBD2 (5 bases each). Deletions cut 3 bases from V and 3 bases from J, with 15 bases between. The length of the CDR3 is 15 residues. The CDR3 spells CASSFQPRDHYEQYV. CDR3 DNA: TGTGCCAGCAGTTTTCAGCCCCGGGACCACTACGAGCAGTACGTC.

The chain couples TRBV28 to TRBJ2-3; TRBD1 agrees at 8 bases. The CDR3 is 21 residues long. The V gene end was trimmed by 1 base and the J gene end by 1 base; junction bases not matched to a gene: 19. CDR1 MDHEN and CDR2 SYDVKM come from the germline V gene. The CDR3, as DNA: TGTGCCAGCAGTTTATATACAACAGGGGGTCCATTATCATTTGGCACAGATACGCAGTATTTT. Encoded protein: CASSLYTTGGPLSFGTDTQYF.

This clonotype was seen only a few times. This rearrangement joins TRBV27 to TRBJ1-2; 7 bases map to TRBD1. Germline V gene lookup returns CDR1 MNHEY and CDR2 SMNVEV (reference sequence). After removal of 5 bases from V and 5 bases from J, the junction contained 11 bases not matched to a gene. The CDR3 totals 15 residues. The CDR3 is CASSPVTGVWYGYTF. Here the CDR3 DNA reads TGTGCCAGCAGTCCTGTTACAGGGGTGTGGTATGGCTACACCTTC.

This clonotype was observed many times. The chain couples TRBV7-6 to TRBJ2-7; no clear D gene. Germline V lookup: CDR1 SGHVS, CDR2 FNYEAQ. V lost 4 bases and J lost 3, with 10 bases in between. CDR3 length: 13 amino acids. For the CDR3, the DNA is TGTGCCAGCAGCTCCACGCCAAACTACGAGCAGTACGTC. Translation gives CASSSTPNYEQYV.

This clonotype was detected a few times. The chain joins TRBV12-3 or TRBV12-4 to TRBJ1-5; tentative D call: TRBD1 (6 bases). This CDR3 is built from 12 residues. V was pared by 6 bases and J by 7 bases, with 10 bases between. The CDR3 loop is CASRPGVQPQHF. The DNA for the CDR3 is TGTGCCAGCAGACCAGGGGTCCAGCCCCAGCATTTT.

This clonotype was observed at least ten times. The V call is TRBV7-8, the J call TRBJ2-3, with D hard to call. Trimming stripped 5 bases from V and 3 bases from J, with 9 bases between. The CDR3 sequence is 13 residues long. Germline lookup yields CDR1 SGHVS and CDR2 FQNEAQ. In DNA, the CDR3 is TGTGCCAGCAGCAGCTTATCGACAGATACGCAGTATTTT. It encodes CASSSLSTDTQYF.

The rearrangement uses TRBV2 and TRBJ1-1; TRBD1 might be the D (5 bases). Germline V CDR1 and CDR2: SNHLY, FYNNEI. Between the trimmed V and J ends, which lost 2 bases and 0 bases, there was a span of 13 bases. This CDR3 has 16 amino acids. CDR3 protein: CASSERGLIMNTEAFF. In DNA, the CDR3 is TGTGCCAGCAGTGAAAGGGGACTGATCATGAACACTGAAGCTTTCTTT.

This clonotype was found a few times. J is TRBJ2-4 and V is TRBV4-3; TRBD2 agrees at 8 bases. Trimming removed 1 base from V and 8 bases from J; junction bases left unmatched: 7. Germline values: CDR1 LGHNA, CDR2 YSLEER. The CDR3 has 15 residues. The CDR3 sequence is CASSQGFREGDIQYF. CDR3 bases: TGCGCCAGCAGCCAAGGATTTCGGGAGGGGGACATTCAGTACTTC.